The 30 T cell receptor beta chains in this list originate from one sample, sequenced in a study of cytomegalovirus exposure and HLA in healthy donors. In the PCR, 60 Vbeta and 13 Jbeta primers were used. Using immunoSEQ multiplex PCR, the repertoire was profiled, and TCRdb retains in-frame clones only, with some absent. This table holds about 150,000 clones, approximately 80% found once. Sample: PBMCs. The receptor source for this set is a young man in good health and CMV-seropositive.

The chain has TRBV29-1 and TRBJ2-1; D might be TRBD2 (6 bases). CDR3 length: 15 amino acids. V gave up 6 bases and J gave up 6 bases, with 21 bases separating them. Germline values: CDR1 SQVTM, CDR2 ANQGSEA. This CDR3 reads CSVDKTGELFNEQFF. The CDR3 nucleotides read TGCAGCGTAGATAAGACGGGAGAGCTCTTCAATGAGCAGTTCTTC.

The CDR3 reads CASSRGQDQETQYF. The CDR3 region has the DNA TGTGCCAGCTCCCGAGGACAGGATCAAGAGACCCAGTACTTC. The chain combines TRBV18 with TRBJ2-5; 7 nucleotides match TRBD1. The germline CDR1 and CDR2 sequences are KGHSH and LQKENI. The CDR3 is 14 residues long. V shed 6 bases, J shed 2 bases, and the junction held 6 bases outside the gene matches.

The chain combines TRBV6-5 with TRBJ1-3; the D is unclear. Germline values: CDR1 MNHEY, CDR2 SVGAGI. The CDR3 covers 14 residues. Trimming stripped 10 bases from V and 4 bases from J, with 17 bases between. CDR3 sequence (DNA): TGTGCCACCCATAGCCGGGATGGCGGAAACACCATATATTTT. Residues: CATHSRDGGNTIYF.

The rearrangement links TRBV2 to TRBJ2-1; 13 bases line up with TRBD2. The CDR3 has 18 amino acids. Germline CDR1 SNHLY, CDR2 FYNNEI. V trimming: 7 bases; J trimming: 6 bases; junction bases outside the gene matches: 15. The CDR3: CASTRLDLLAGGPNEQFF. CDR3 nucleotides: TGTGCCAGCACCAGACTCGACCTACTAGCGGGAGGGCCCAATGAGCAGTTCTTC.

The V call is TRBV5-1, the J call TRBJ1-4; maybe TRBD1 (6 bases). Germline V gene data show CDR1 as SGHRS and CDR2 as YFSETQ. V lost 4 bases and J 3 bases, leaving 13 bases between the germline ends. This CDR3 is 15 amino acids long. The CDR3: CASSIAGVANEKLFF. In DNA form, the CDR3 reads TGCGCCAGCAGCATAGCAGGGGTGGCTAATGAAAAACTGTTTTTT.

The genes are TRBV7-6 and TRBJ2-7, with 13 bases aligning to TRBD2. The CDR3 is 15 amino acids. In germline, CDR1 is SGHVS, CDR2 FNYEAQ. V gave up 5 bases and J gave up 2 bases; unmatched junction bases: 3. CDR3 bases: TGTGCCAGCAGCCGCGGGACTAGCGGGACCTACGAGCAGTACTTC. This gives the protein CASSRGTSGTYEQYF.

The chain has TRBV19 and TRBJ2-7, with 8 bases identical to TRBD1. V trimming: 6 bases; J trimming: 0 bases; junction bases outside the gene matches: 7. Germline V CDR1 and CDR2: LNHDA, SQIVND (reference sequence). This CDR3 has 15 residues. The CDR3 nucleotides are TGTGCCAGTAGCACCCGACAGGGGATCTCCTACGAGCAGTACTTC. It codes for CASSTRQGISYEQYF.

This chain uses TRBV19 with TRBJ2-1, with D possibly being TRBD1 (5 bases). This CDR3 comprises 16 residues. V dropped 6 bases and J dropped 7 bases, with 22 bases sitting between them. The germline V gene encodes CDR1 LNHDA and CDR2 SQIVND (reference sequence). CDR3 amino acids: CASSTLVRTRENEQFF. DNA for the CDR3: TGTGCCAGTAGCACCCTGGTTAGGACACGAGAGAATGAGCAGTTCTTC.

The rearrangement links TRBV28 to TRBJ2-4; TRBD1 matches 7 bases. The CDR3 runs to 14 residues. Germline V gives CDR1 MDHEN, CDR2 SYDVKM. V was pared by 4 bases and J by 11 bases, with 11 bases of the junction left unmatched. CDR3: CASSSDREWYLQYF. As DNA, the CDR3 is TGTGCCAGCAGTTCCGACAGGGAGTGGTATCTTCAGTACTTC.

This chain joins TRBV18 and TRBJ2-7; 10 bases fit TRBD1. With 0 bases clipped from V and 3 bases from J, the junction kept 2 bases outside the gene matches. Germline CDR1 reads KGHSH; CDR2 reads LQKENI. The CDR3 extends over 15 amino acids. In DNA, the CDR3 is TGTGCCAGCTCACCACCGGGACAGGGGCGCTACGAGCAGTACTTC. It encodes CASSPPGQGRYEQYF.

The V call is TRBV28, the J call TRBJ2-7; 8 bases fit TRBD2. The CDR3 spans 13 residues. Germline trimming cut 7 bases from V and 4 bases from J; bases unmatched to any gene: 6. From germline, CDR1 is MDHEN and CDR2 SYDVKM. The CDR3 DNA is TGTGCCAGCACCGGCGGGAGGTTATACGAGCAGTACTTC. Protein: CASTGGRLYEQYF.

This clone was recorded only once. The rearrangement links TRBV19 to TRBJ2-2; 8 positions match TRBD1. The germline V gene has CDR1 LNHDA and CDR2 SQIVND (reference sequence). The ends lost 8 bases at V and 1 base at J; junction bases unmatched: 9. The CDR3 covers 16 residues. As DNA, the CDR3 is TGTGCCAGTTTACCCCCGGGACAGGTGAACACCGGGGAGCTGTTTTTT. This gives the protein CASLPPGQVNTGELFF.

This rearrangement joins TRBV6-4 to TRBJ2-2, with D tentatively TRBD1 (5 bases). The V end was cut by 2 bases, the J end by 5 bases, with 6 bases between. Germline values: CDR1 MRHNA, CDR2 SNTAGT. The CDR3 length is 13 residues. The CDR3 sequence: CASSDQGTGELFF. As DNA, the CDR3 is TGTGCCAGCAGTGACCAGGGTACCGGGGAGCTGTTTTTT.

CDR3 DNA sequence: TGTGCCAGCAGCTTAGTCTCGACGGGAGCCGTCTACGAGCAGTACTTC. Protein product: CASSLVSTGAVYEQYF. The gene calls are TRBV7-2 and TRBJ2-7, with D possibly matching TRBD2 (6 bases). Trimming cost V 1 base and J 3 bases, with 16 bases left between them. Per the germline V gene, CDR1 is SGHTA and CDR2 is FQGNSA. The CDR3 totals 16 residues.

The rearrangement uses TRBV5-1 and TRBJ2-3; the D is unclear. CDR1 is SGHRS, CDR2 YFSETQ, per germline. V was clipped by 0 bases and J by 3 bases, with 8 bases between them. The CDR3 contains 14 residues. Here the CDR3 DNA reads TGCGCCAGCAGCTTGGACAGACCAACAGATACGCAGTATTTT. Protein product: CASSLDRPTDTQYF. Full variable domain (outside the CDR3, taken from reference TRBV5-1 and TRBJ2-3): KAGVTQTPRYLIKTRGQQVTLSCSPISGHRSVSWYQQTPGQGLQFLFEYFSETQRNKGNFPGRFSGRQFSNSRSEMNVSTLELGDSALYLCASSLDRPTDTQYFGPGTRLTVL.

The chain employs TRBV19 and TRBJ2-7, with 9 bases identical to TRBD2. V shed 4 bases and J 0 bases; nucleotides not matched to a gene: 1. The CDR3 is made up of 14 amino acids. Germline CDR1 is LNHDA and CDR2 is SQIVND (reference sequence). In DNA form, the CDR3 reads TGTGCCAGTAGTAAGCGGGAGGACTCCTACGAGCAGTACTTC. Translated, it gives CASSKREDSYEQYF. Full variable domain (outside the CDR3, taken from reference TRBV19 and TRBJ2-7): DGGITQSPKYLFRKEGQNVTLSCEQNLNHDAMYWYRQDPGQGLRLIYYSQIVNDFQKGDIAEGYSVSREKKESFPLTVTSAQKNPTAFYLCASSKREDSYEQYFGPGTRLTVT.

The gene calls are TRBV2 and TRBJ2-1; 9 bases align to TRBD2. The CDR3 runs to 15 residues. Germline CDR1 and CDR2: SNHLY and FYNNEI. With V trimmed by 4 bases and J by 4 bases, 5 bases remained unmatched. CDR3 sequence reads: CASSVPLAGYNEQFF. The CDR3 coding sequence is TGTGCCAGCAGTGTTCCTCTAGCGGGATACAATGAGCAGTTCTTC.

CDR3 nucleotides: TGTGCCAGCAGGCTGATTAGTTACGAGCAGTACTTC. This codes for CASRLISYEQYF. The chain employs TRBV2 and TRBJ2-7; D unresolved. CDR3 size: 12 residues. Germline lookup yields CDR1 SNHLY and CDR2 FYNNEI. Trimming cost V 6 bases and J 4 bases, with 10 bases left between them. Full variable domain (missing parts from reference TRBV2 and TRBJ2-7): EPEVTQTPSHQVTQMGQEVILRCVPISNHLYFYWYRQILGQKVEFLVSFYNNEISEKSEIFDDQFSVERPDGSNFTLKIRSTKLEDSAMYFCASRLISYEQYFGPGTRLTVT.

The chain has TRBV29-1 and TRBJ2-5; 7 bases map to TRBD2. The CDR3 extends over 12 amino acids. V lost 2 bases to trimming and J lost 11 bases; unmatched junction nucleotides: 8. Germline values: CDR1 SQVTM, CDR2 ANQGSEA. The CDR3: CSVEPGAGEQYF. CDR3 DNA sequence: TGCAGCGTTGAACCCGGGGCGGGGGAGCAGTACTTC.

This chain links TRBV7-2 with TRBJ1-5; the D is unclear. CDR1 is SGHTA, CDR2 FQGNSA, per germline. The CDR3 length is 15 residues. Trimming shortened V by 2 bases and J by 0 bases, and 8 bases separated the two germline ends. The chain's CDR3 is CASSLSLNSNQPQHF. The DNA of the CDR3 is TGTGCCAGCAGCTTATCGCTAAATAGCAATCAGCCCCAGCATTTT.

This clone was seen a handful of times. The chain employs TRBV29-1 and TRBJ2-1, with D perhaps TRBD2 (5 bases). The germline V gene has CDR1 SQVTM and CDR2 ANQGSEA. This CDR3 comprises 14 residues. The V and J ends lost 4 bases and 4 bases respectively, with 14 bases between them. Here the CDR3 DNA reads TGCAGCGTTGTTATCGAGGAGCGGTACAATGAGCAGTTCTTC. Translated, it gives CSVVIEERYNEQFF.

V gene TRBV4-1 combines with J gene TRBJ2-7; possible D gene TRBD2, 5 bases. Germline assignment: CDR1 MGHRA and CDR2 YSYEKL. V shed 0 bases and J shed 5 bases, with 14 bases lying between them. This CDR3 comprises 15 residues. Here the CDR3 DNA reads TGCGCCAGCAGCCAAGAGGATTCGGGGTTCAACGAGCAGTACTTC. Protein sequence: CASSQEDSGFNEQYF.

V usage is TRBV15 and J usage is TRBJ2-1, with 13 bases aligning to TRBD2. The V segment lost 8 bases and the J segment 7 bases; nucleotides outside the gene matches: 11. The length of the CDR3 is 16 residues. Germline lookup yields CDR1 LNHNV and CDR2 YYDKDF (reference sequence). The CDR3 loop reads CATGIRTSGRRNEQFF. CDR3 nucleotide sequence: TGTGCCACCGGGATTAGGACTAGCGGGAGAAGGAATGAGCAGTTCTTC.

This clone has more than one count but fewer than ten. CDR3 sequence reads: CASSDRGNTGELFF. For the CDR3, the DNA is TGCGCCAGCTCAGACAGGGGAAACACCGGGGAGCTGTTTTTT. V gene TRBV4-1 combines with J gene TRBJ2-2; 8 positions match TRBD1. The CDR3 has 14 residues. The germline CDR1 and CDR2 sequences are MGHRA and YSYEKL. J gave up 2 bases and V 8 bases, and 4 bases lay outside the gene matches.

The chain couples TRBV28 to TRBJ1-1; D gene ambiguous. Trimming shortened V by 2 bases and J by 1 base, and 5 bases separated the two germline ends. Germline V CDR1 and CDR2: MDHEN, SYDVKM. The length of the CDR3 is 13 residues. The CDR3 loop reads CASSLLKNTEAFF. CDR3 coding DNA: TGTGCCAGCAGTTTACTTAAGAACACTGAAGCTTTCTTT.

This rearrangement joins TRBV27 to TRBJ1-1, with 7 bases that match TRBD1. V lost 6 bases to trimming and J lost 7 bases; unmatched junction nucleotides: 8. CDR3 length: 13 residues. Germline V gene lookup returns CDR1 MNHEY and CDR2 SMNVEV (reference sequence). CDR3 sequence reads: CASRWGQSCEAFF. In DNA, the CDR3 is TGTGCCAGCAGGTGGGGACAGAGCTGTGAAGCTTTCTTT.

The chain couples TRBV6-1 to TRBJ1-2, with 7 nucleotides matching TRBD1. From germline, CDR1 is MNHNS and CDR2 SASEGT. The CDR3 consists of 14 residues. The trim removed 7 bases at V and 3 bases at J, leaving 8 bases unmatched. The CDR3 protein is CASTLQGVDYGYTF. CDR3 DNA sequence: TGTGCCAGCACCCTGCAGGGGGTGGACTATGGCTACACCTTC.

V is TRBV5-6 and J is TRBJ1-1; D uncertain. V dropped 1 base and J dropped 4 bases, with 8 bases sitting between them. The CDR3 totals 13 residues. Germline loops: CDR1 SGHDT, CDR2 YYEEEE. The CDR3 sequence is CASSLWGGTEAFF. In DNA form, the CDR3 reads TGTGCCAGCAGCTTGTGGGGAGGCACTGAAGCTTTCTTT.

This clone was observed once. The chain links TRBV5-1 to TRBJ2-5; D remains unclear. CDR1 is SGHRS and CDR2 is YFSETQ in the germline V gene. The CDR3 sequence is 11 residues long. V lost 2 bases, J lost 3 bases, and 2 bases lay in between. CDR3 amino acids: CASSFEETQYF. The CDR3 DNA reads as TGCGCCAGCAGCTTCGAAGAGACCCAGTACTTC. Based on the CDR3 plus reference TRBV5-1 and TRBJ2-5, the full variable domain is KAGVTQTPRYLIKTRGQQVTLSCSPISGHRSVSWYQQTPGQGLQFLFEYFSETQRNKGNFPGRFSGRQFSNSRSEMNVSTLELGDSALYLCASSFEETQYFGPGTRLLVL.

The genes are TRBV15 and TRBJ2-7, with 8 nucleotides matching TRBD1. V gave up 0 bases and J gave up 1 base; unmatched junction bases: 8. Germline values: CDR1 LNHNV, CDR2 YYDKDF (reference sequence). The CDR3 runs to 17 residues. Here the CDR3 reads CATSRDVYGTGSYEQYF. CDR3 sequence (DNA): TGTGCCACCAGCAGAGATGTATACGGGACAGGATCCTACGAGCAGTACTTC.